The present entry profiles one T cell receptor beta chain with its context. There is no known antigen for this receptor. No base quality values were provided; no much bigger clone lies one nucleotide off. In the germline V gene (reference sequence), CDR1 corresponds to LGHDT and CDR2 to YNNKEL. Trimming takes 4 bases from V and 0 bases from J, and the germline ends sit 10 bases apart. The CDR3 goes from the cysteine to the phenylalanine over 14 residues. The only DNA kept is the CDR3, 42 bases in frame from the first base. This specimen comes from a study of breast tumors, draining lymph nodes, adjacent tissues (dated by TCRdb to 2016 to 2017). About the investigation overall: Breast cancer patients provided tumor, adjacent nontumor tissue and axillary lymph nodes, and the study compared the TCR beta repertoires across these three sources. In human breast cancer, the study set out to evaluate how tumor, surrounding tissue and draining lymph node repertoires relate to one another and whether T cells may move between these sites.

The sequencer was an Illumina HiSeq 2000. Multiplex PCR amplification was used to build the TCR beta chain libraries. High-throughput sequencing was used to analyze the amplified TCR beta chain products. Starting from the raw public reads, TCRdb applied fastp trimming at Q25, assembled clones with MiXCR and retained in-frame beta chains. Each CDR3 protein gets just one entry, which takes the most common genes and DNA from the rows behind it. This sample lists some 250,000 distinct CDR3 sequences; less than 40% were detected once. Together, the top ten hold about 3.3% of the sample. On the study overall, not on this receptor specifically: A scenario in which most tumor T cells derive from the lymph node and then expand within tumor tissue was judged to be consistent with the data. Tumor and nontumor tissue repertoires were significantly more similar in luminal-like than in basal-like breast cancer. Tumor T-cell repertoires showed less diversity than lymph node repertoires and more diversity than nontumor tissue repertoires, and tumor T-cell repertoires showed preferential V and J gene usage. The conclusion that tumor T cells originate in lymph nodes was framed as consistent with a hypothesis rather than directly demonstrated.

Lymph node samples were obtained from the axillary draining lymph nodes of breast cancer patients. Recombination connected TRBV3-1 to TRBJ2-7; TRBD2 could be the D gene, as 5 bases match. The origin of this receptor is a female donor with breast cancer. Some clones in this sample may be carry-over from other donors' samples. Source material: axillary lymph node tissue. The nucleotide sequence reads TGTGCCAGCAGCCGCGGGCAGTCCTCCTACGAGCAGTACTTC. Its protein reads: CASSRGQSSYEQYF.